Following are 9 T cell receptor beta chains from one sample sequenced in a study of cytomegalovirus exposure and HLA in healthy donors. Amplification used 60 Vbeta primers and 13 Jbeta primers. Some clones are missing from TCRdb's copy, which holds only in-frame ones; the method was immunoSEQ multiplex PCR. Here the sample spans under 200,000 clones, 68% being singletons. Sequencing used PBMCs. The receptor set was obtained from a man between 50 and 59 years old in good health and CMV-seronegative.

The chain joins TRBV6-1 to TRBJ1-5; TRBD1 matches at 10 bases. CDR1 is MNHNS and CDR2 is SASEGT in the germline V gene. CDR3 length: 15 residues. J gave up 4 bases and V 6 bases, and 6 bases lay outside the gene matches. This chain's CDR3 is CASRAGTGANQPQHF. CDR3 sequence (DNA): TGTGCCAGCAGGGCCGGGACAGGGGCGAATCAGCCCCAGCATTTT.

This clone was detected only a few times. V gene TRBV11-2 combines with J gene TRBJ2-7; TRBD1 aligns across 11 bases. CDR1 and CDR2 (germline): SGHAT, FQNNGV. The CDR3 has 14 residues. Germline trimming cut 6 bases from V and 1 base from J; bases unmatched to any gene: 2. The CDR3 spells CASRGQGESYEQYF. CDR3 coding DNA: TGTGCCAGCAGGGGACAGGGGGAATCCTACGAGCAGTACTTC.

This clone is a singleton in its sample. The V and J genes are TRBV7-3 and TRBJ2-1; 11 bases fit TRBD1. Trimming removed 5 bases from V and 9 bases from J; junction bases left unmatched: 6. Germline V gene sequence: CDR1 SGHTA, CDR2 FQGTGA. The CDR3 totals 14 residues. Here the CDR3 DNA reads TGTGCCAGCAGCCCTGGACAGGGGGCGCTTGAGCAGTTCTTC. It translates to CASSPGQGALEQFF.

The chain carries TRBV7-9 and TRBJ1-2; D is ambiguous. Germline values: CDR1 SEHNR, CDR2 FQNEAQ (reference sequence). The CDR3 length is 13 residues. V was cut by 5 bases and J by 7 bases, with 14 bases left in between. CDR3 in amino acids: CASSPDPRSGYTF. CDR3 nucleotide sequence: TGTGCCAGCAGCCCCGACCCGCGGTCTGGCTACACCTTC.

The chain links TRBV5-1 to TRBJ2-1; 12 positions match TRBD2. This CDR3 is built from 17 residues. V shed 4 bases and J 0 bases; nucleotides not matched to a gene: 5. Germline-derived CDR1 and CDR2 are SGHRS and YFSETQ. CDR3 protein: CASSLVTSGSSYNEQFF. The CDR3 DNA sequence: TGCGCCAGCAGCCTCGTGACTAGCGGGAGCTCCTACAATGAGCAGTTCTTC.

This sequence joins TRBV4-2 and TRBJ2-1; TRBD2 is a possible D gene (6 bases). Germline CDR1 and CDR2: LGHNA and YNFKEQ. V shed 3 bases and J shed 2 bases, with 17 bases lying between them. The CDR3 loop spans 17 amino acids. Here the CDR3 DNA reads TGTGCCAGCAGCCAGAGGGAGCTAGCGTCCACCTACAATGAGCAGTTCTTC. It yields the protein CASSQRELASTYNEQFF.

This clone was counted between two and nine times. The CDR3 loop is CASSESTTGNNSPLHF. DNA for the CDR3: TGCGCCAGCAGTGAGTCGACGACAGGGAATAATTCACCCCTCCACTTT. The rearrangement links TRBV10-1 to TRBJ1-6; 7 bases match TRBD1. V lost 0 bases and J lost 5; bases outside the gene matches: 4. This CDR3 contains 16 residues. Germline V gene lookup returns CDR1 WNHNN and CDR2 SYGVQD (reference sequence).

The CDR3 DNA reads TGTGCCAGCAGCTTAGCGATGGCTAGCGGGTACACAGATACGCAGTATTTT. This sequence encodes CASSLAMASGYTDTQYF. The gene calls are TRBV11-2 and TRBJ2-3, with 8 nucleotides matching TRBD2. CDR1 is SGHAT, CDR2 FQNNGV, per germline. This CDR3 region has 17 residues. With 1 base clipped from V and 2 bases from J, the junction kept 8 bases outside the gene matches.

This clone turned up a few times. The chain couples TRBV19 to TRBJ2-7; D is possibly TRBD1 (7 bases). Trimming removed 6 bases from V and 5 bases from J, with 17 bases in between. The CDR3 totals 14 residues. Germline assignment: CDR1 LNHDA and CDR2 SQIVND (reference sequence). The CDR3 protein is CASRETGRGNEQYF. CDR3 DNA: TGTGCCAGTAGAGAGACAGGGCGGGGCAACGAGCAGTACTTC.